Listed below are T cell receptor beta chains from one sample, sequenced in a study of T-cell memory formation after mild COVID-19. TCRdb analysed the 5' RACE reads with MiXCR anew, one entry per CDR3 protein. The sample lists 350,000 to 500,000 distinct CDR3 sequences, about a quarter occurring once. The sequenced material came from PBMCs or a T cell subset sorted from them (not recorded which). The receptors originated from an adult woman who had mild COVID-19 (a few samples of this study predate the infection). Cell type and time point are not known. Each CDR3 is given with its conserved first and last residue. A D gene is named only where the DNA matches it firmly. The size of a clone is reported for some rows only, either as once, few or many, or as a class for expanded clones.

D gene | clone size | J gene | CDR3 length | V gene | CDR3 DNA | CDR3 protein
TRBD1 | - | TRBJ1-1 | 13 | TRBV12-3/TRBV12-4 | TGTGCCAGCAGGGGGACAGGGAATCCTGAAGCTTTCTTT | CASRGTGNPEAFF
- | few | TRBJ2-5 | 13 | TRBV7-8 | TGTGCCAGCAGCTCGGACAGCCAAGAGACCCAGTACTTC | CASSSDSQETQYF
TRBD2 | - | TRBJ2-2 | 20 | TRBV2 | TGTGCCAGCAGTGAGAGACTAGGACTAGCGGCACAAATGAACACCGGGGAGCTGTTTTTT | CASSERLGLAAQMNTGELFF
- | once | TRBJ2-2 | 18 | TRBV24-1 | TGTGCCACCAGTGATTTTCCGGACCCCCCAAAAGGTACCGGGGAGCTGTTTTTT | CATSDFPDPPKGTGELFF
TRBD2 | - | TRBJ2-3 | 17 | TRBV12-3/TRBV12-4 | TGTGCCAGCAGTTTTAGTCTAGCGGGAGCCACGGGAGATACGCAGTATTTT | CASSFSLAGATGDTQYF
TRBD1 | few | TRBJ2-7 | 18 | TRBV27 | TGTGCCAGCAGTTCCTATCCGCCTCGGGACAGGGGGCTGTACGAGCAGTACTTC | CASSSYPPRDRGLYEQYF
TRBD1 | - | TRBJ1-5 | 15 | TRBV15 | TGTGCCACCAGCGGGGGACAGGGGACCTATCAGCCCCAGCATTTT | CATSGGQGTYQPQHF
- | few | TRBJ1-1 | 15 | TRBV18 | TGTGCCAGCTCACCCATTTCGGGGCTGGGGACTGAAGCTTTCTTT | CASSPISGLGTEAFF
- | few | TRBJ2-2 | 15 | TRBV7-2 | TGTGCCAGCCTCTGGTCGGGGGACCCCACCGGGGAGCTGTTTTTT | CASLWSGDPTGELFF
TRBD1 | - | TRBJ2-1 | 16 | TRBV29-1 | TGCAGCGGCGGAGGGCCACAGGGGGCGCGTTACAATGAGCAGTTCTTC | CSGGGPQGARYNEQFF
TRBD2 | - | TRBJ2-2 | 15 | TRBV18 | TGTGCCAGCTCACCCACTAGCGGAGGGACCGGGGAGCTGTTTTTT | CASSPTSGGTGELFF
- | - | TRBJ1-4 | 13 | TRBV30 | TGTGCCTCCGCACAGGGATTGGGTGAAAAACTGTTTTTT | CASAQGLGEKLFF
- | few | TRBJ2-3 | 16 | TRBV24-1 | TGTGCCACCAGTGTACGGCTCCACCCGGGCACAGATACGCAGTATTTT | CATSVRLHPGTDTQYF
TRBD1 | - | TRBJ2-7 | 13 | TRBV2 | TGTGCCAGCAGAGTGGACAGGGCCTACGAGCAGTACTTC | CASRVDRAYEQYF
- | - | TRBJ2-3 | 14 | TRBV5-5 | TGTGCCAGCAGCCCGCACGACAGCACAGATACGCAGTATTTT | CASSPHDSTDTQYF
TRBD2 | many | TRBJ2-7 | 15 | TRBV30 | TGTGCCTGGAGTAACGGACTAGCGGTATCCTACGAGCAGTACTTC | CAWSNGLAVSYEQYF
TRBD2 | - | TRBJ2-1 | 13 | TRBV3-1 | TGTGCCAGCAGCCAAGTAAGCGGGGGTGAGCAGTTCTTC | CASSQVSGGEQFF
- | few | TRBJ1-1 | 15 | TRBV7-3 | TGTGCCAGCAGCGTACGGGGGCCCGCGGCCACTGAAGCTTTCTTT | CASSVRGPAATEAFF
- | - | TRBJ2-7 | 15 | TRBV27 | TGTGCCAGCAGTGCGATACCGGGGCCCTCGGGCGAGCAGTACTTC | CASSAIPGPSGEQYF
TRBD2 | - | TRBJ2-7 | 17 | TRBV7-6 | TGTGCCAGCAGCCCCGGGGCTAGCGGGAGGACCTCCTACGAGCAGTACTTC | CASSPGASGRTSYEQYF
TRBD2 | - | TRBJ2-5 | 13 | TRBV12-3/TRBV12-4 | TGTGCCAGCAGTGGGACTATCGCCGGGACCCAGTACTTC | CASSGTIAGTQYF
- | few | TRBJ2-3 | 14 | TRBV14 | TGTGCCAGCAGCCAGGGGGCTCTCACAGATACGCAGTATTTT | CASSQGALTDTQYF
TRBD1 | few | TRBJ2-7 | 12 | TRBV6-2/TRBV6-3 | TGTGCCAGCAGTTACGTCGGACAGGGACAGTACTTC | CASSYVGQGQYF
- | - | TRBJ1-5 | 15 | TRBV18 | TGTGCCAGCTCCCGCGGAGCAGGGGACAATCAGCCCCAGCATTTT | CASSRGAGDNQPQHF
- | few | TRBJ2-7 | 13 | TRBV5-1 | TGCGCCAGCAGCTTAGGGCCGGCGGAGGAGCAGTACTTC | CASSLGPAEEQYF
TRBD2 | few | TRBJ2-7 | 15 | TRBV20-1 | TGCAGTGCCGCGCAGGGACTAGCGGGAGTCTACGAGCAGTACTTC | CSAAQGLAGVYEQYF
TRBD2 | - | TRBJ2-3 | 20 | TRBV9 | TGTGCCAGCAGCCCGCAAGGGGGTTGGAGCGGGGGGGGTAGCACAGATACGCAGTATTTT | CASSPQGGWSGGGSTDTQYF
TRBD1 | many | TRBJ2-1 | 14 | TRBV5-6 | TGTGCCAGCAGCTTGCGGGACAGGGCTAGTGAGCAGTTCTTC | CASSLRDRASEQFF